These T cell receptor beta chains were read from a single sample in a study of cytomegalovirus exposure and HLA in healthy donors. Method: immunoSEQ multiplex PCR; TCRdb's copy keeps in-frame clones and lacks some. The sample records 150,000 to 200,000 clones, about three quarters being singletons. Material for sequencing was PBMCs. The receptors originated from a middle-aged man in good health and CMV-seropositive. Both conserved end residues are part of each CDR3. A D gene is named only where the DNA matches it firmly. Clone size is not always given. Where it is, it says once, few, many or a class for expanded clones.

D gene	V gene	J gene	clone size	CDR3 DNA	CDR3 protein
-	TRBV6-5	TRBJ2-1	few	TGTGCCAGCAGTTTATACAATGAGCAGTTCTTC	CASSLYNEQFF
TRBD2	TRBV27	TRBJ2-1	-	TGTGCCAGCAGCCTTCCGGGGGGCAATGAGCAGTTCTTC	CASSLPGGNEQFF
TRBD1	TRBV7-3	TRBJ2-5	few	TGTGCCAGCAGCCCTCTCAGGGGGGAGACCCAGTACTTC	CASSPLRGETQYF
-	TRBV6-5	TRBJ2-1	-	TGTGCCAGCAGCGATTGGAGACTCGAGCAGTTCTTC	CASSDWRLEQFF
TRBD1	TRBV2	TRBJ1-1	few	TGTGCCAGCAGGGCGGACAGGGGAATTAACACTGAAGCTTTCTTT	CASRADRGINTEAFF
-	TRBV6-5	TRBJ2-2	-	TGTGCCAGCAGAAGGACAGAGAACACCGGGGAGCTGTTTTTT	CASRRTENTGELFF
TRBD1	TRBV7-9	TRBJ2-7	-	TGTGCCAGCAGCTTGGACAGGATCTCCTACGAGCAGTACTTC	CASSLDRISYEQYF
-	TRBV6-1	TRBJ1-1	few	TGTGCCAGCAGTGGGGGACATCTGAACACTGAAGCTTTCTTT	CASSGGHLNTEAFF
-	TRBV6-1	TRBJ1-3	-	TGTGCCAGCAGTCCAGTAAGGGGGTACGGAAACACCATATATTTT	CASSPVRGYGNTIYF
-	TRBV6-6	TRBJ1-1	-	TGTGCCAGCAGCCGAGGTGGGCGGGGTGGGAACACTGAAGCTTTCTTT	CASSRGGRGGNTEAFF
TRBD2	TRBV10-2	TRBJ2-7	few	TGCGCCAGCAGCCTCGGGAGGGGGGAGCAGTACTTC	CASSLGRGEQYF
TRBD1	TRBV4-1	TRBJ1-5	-	TGCGCCAGCAGCCAAGAAGTCGCAGGGGGCTTTCGACAGCCCCAGCATTTT	CASSQEVAGGFRQPQHF
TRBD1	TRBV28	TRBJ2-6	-	TGTGCCAGCAGTTTGAGGGACAGGGGAGCTGGGGCCAACGTCCTGACTTTC	CASSLRDRGAGANVLTF
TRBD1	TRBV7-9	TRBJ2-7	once	TGTGCCAGCAGCTTGGCACAGGGGCTCACCTACGAGCAGTACTTC	CASSLAQGLTYEQYF
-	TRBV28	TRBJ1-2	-	TGTGCCAGCAGTTTAGCCAGGGGCCAACCAACTATTGGCTACACCTTC	CASSLARGQPTIGYTF
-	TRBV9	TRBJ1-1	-	TGTGCCAGCAGCGTAGTCCCGACAGGACCGAACACTGAAGCTTTCTTT	CASSVVPTGPNTEAFF
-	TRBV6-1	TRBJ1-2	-	TGTGCCAGCAGTGAACCATATCAGGGCTACACCTTC	CASSEPYQGYTF
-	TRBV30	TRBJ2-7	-	TGTGCCTGGAGTGGGATCACCAACAGGGCAGACGAGCAGTACTTC	CAWSGITNRADEQYF
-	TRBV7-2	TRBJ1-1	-	TGTGCCAGCAGCTTGTCAAGAGGGAACACTGAAGCTTTCTTT	CASSLSRGNTEAFF
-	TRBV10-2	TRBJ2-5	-	TGCGCCAGCAGTGAGTTCGCGGAGGGGGAGACCCAGTACTTC	CASSEFAEGETQYF
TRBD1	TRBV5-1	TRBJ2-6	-	TGCGCCAGCAGCGTGATACAGGGGGCCTCCTCTGGGGCCAACGTCCTGACTTTC	CASSVIQGASSGANVLTF
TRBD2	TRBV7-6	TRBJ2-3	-	TGTGCCAGCAGCCCGTTAGCGGGGGCGGTGACAGATACGCAGTATTTT	CASSPLAGAVTDTQYF
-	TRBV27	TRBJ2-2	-	TGTGCCAGCAGCCCTTGGCGGGGCGGGGAGCTGTTTTTT	CASSPWRGGELFF
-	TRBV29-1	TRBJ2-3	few	TGCAGCCACTGGGGGGGCCGACTCGGCACAGATACGCAGTATTTT	CSHWGGRLGTDTQYF
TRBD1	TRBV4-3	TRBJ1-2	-	TGCGCCAGCAGCCAGACGGACAGGGGTCCCTATGGCTACACCTTC	CASSQTDRGPYGYTF
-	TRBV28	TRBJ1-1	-	TGTGCCAGCCTAGACAGCACTGAAGCTTTCTTT	CASLDSTEAFF
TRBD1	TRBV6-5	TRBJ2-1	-	TGTGCCAGCATCTATGGGACAGGGTCATACAATGAGCAGTTCTTC	CASIYGTGSYNEQFF
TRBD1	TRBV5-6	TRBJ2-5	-	TGTGCCAGCAGTCGGGACAGTGGGGAGACCCAGTACTTC	CASSRDSGETQYF
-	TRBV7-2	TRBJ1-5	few	TGTGCCAGCAGCTCGGACAGTCATCAGCCCCAGCATTTT	CASSSDSHQPQHF
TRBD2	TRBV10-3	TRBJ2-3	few	TGTGCCATCAGTGTGGGGCTCTCCGGACTAGCGGGGGCAAAAGATACGCAGTATTTT	CAISVGLSGLAGAKDTQYF
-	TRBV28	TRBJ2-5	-	TGTGCCAGCGGACAGATTCAAGAGACCCAGTACTTC	CASGQIQETQYF
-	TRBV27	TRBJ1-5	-	TGTGCCAGCAGTCCGGGATCCCGGGAAACCTCTCAGCCCCAGCATTTT	CASSPGSRETSQPQHF
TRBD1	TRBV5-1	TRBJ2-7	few	TGCGCCAGCACCTCAGGGGGATTGGTCTACGAGCAGTACTTC	CASTSGGLVYEQYF
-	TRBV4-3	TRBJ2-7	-	TGCGCCAGCAGCCAAGACCACGAACGACACATACCTCGGGGGCAGTACTTC	CASSQDHERHIPRGQYF
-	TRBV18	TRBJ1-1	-	TGTGCCAGCTCACAAGGACAGAACACTGAAGCTTTCTTT	CASSQGQNTEAFF
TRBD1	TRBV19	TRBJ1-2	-	TGTGCCAGTAGTTCTTGGGACAGAAATTACTATGGCTACACCTTC	CASSSWDRNYYGYTF
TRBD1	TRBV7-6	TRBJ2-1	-	TGTGCCAGCAGCTTAGTAGACGGGACAGCATCTGACAATGAGCAGTTCTTC	CASSLVDGTASDNEQFF
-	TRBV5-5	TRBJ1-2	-	TGTGCCAGCAGCTCACTAACCGGGACAAGCTATGGCTACACCTTC	CASSSLTGTSYGYTF
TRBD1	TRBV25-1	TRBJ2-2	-	TGTGCCAGCAGTGACGACAGGGCCAACAGGGAGCTGTTTTTT	CASSDDRANRELFF
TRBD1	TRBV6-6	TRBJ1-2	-	TGTGCCAGCAGTTACGGGACAGAAAACTACGGCTACACCTTC	CASSYGTENYGYTF
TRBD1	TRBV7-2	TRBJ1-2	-	TGTGCCAGCAGCTCGACAGGGGGAGCGAACTATGGCTACACCTTC	CASSSTGGANYGYTF
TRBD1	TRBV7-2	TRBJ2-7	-	TGTGCCAGCAGCTTCGCCGGGACAGGGGTTAATTTGAGGTCCTACGAGCAGTACTTC	CASSFAGTGVNLRSYEQYF